This T cell receptor (beta chain) came from a study of control samples from healthy donors and cancer patients. Only in-frame clones appear in the TCRdb table, and some are missing; sequencing was by immunoSEQ multiplex PCR. The sample lists around 75,000 clones; 92% were seen once. The V and J ends lost 6 bases and 1 base, in that order; junction bases with no gene match: 9. CDR3 length: 17 amino acids. Per germline, CDR1 MNHNS and CDR2 SASEGT. The chain uses TRBV6-1 and TRBJ2-7, with 13 nucleotides matching TRBD2. What was sequenced was blood. This clonotype originated in a woman aged 55 to 70 in good health. In DNA form, the CDR3 reads TGTGCCAGCAGCGAAAGGACTAGCGGGAGTTGGTCCTACGAGCAGTACTTC. Its translation is CASSERTSGSWSYEQYF.